This T cell receptor (beta chain) appears in the sequencing data of a study of blood T cells in healthy people across ages. With a J-beta primer mix and a sample-barcoded 5' primer, a second PCR ran roughly 6 to 11 cycles. TCRdb re-called the 5' RACE reads with MiXCR, one entry per CDR3 protein. The table has roughly 1,500,000 distinct CDR3 sequences, about 35% seen once. CDR1 and CDR2 from the germline V gene are DFQATT and SNEGSKA (reference sequence). V dropped 6 bases and J dropped 6; count of bases not matched to a gene: 21. This CDR3 contains 17 residues. This clonotype was seen only a few times.

This TCR was sampled from a woman in her twenties or thirties in good health. The chain has TRBV20-1 and TRBJ2-3, with 7 bases lining up with TRBD2. Sequencing was done on a sample of blood. The CDR3 bases are TGCAGTGCCCTAGTCCTATCGTGGGGGATGGGGGGGGATACGCAGTATTTT. As protein: CSALVLSWGMGGDTQYF.